This T cell receptor (beta chain) was captured in a study of CD8+ T cells in alopecia areata listed by TCRdb under 2018. At the level of the whole study: The treated patients, all with moderate-to-severe alopecia areata, were enrolled in an open-label pilot trial of oral tofacitinib given at 5 to 10 mg twice daily. Patients stayed on tofacitinib for 6 to 18 months and then had 6 months of follow-up off drug so that delayed response and recurrence could be assessed. Disease severity in treated patients was measured with the SALT score, which quantifies the percentage of affected scalp surface area. The study used high-throughput TCRbeta sequencing to examine T cell clonal expansion in alopecia areata, in both the C3H/HeJ mouse model and human patients. On the human side, TCRbeta sequencing was run on scalp tissue and on sorted CD4+ and CD8+ peripheral blood T cells from healthy controls and from alopecia areata patients with either patchy or totalis/universalis disease. Biopsies were taken from tofacitinib-treated patients at baseline and again at 4 and 24 weeks into treatment, and several of those patients also had a later scalp biopsy. Scalp clonality was compared among normal scalp (n=4), patchy alopecia areata scalp (n=8), and alopecia totalis/universalis scalp (n=8). The RNA source kit depended on sample type: the PAXgene miRNA kit for fixed scalp, the miRNeasy kit for PBMCs, and the RNeasy kit for mouse skin. TCRbeta CDR3 regions were amplified by immunoSEQ multiplex PCR with 35 Vbeta forward and 13 Jbeta reverse primers.

This clone was detected a few times. No antigen is known for it. One base away there is no much larger clone; base qualities are not given. Receptor amplification or capture employed the immunoSEQ multiplex PCR assay. RNA was extracted from all samples and reverse transcribed into cDNA as template for TCR sequencing. SuperScript III was used to make first-strand cDNA, primed with a 2:1 mix of oligo-dT and random hexamers. A synthetic immune receptor repertoire was used to measure amplification bias, and any remaining bias was corrected computationally. Per the authors' processing: Raw reads were preprocessed to remove errors, and CDR3 was defined by IMGT conventions from the conserved cysteine to phenylalanine. To get clonality, Shannon entropy was normalized by log2 of the number of productive unique TCRs and the result was subtracted from 1. Scalp TCRbeta sequences were cross-referenced with sorted blood CD4 and CD8 repertoires so that the CD4 or CD8 identity of scalp clones could be inferred. TCRdb limited this immuneACCESS table to in-frame rearrangements with V and J called. A share of clones is missing; checked studies link under half to unresolved V genes, and the rest is unexplained. V and J calls and clone size are copied from that table; D and trimming were computed from the DNA. This sample comprises roughly 210,000 clones, approximately 40% of them detected only once. Roughly 2.6% of the sample lies in the top ten.

What the research found in general, with its limitations: Shared TCR sequences between patients were less evident than in mice, which may be partly attributable to HLA diversity in the patient population. During tofacitinib treatment, many expanded lesional clones remained in scalp and blood, and this persistence may partly explain relapse after treatment is stopped. The treated cohort was small, with a single nonresponder, so links between baseline CD8+ expansion and response need larger studies. Tofacitinib significantly lowered scalp clonality and the number of expanded CD8+ clones among the top 100 scalp clones. Unlike mouse skin, where gammadelta T cells dominate, normal human skin contains resident alphabeta T cells that get sequenced too, which complicates analysis of the scalp TCR repertoire. Compared with normal scalp, lesional scalp, particularly in alopecia totalis/universalis, had higher clonality and more expanded CD8+ clones, which suggests antigenic drive.

The germline V gene gives CDR1 as SGHRS and CDR2 as YFSETQ. V is clipped by 4 bases and J by 4 bases, and the sequence between their germline boundaries is 12 bases long. Including the terminal cysteine and phenylalanine, the CDR3 comprises 13 residues. Only CDR3 DNA is held: 39 bases, read in frame from base 1. Reading the label with the study, this specimen's treatment or condition is: oral pan-JAK inhibitor, 5-10 mg twice daily. Peripheral blood and lesional scalp punch biopsies were obtained from patients with alopecia areata. After PBMCs were isolated by density centrifugation and stained for CD3, CD4 and CD8, a FACSAria was used to sort CD4+ and CD8+ T cells.

This clonotype originated in a human donor with alopecia areata. This chain joins TRBV5-1 to TRBJ2-7; TRBD2 might be the D gene, on 6 matching bases. The sample was CD4+ T cells sorted from blood, taken at approximately week 36, from a patient treated with tofacitinib. The nucleotide sequence is TGCGCCAGCAGCCCTAGCGAGGCGTACGAGCAGTACTTC. It translates to CASSPSEAYEQYF.